Below, 10 T cell receptor beta chains from the same sample are listed, as sequenced in a study of breast tumors, draining lymph nodes, adjacent tissues. TCRdb reprocessed the multiplex PCR reads via MiXCR and lists one record per CDR3 protein. The sample records approximately 190,000 distinct CDR3 sequences, around 33% being singletons. Axillary draining lymph nodes of breast cancer patients supplied the node samples. Sample: axillary lymph node tissue. The origin of the receptors is a female donor with breast cancer. Some clones in this sample may be carry-over from other donors' samples.

In the case of this clonotype: Since the CDR3 does not end with the conserved phenylalanine or tryptophan, this likely comes from a read error. The genes are TRBV9 and TRBJ1-4, with D possibly being TRBD1 (5 bases). This CDR3 spans 16 amino acids. Germline V gene data show CDR1 as SGDLS and CDR2 as YYNGEE. CDR3 protein: CASSVGGRSPNETLFL. CDR3 bases: TGTGCCAGCAGCGTAGGGGGCAGGAGCCCGAATGAAACACTGTTTCTT.

A remark on this clonotype: A much bigger clone sits one base away, suggesting this may be a read error. No conserved phenylalanine or tryptophan ends this CDR3, so it is likely a read error. This chain links TRBV12-3 or TRBV12-4 with TRBJ2-4; 9 bases map to TRBD1. With V trimmed by 2 bases and J by 7 bases, 6 bases remained unmatched. The CDR3 is made up of 15 amino acids. CDR3 in DNA: TGTGCCAGCAGTTTATTCGGGACAGGGTACAACATTCAGTACCTC. Translating gives CASSLFGTGYNIQYL.

The chain recombines TRBV20-1 with TRBJ1-4; no clear D gene. The germline V and J ends were trimmed by 6 bases and 5 bases, with 10 bases remaining between them. Looked up from germline, CDR1 is DFQATT and CDR2 is SNEGSKA (reference sequence). The CDR3 covers 12 residues. CDR3 sequence: CSASDGNEKLFF. The CDR3 nucleotides are TGCAGTGCGAGCGACGGGAATGAAAAACTGTTTTTT.

This clonotype came up many times. This may come from a read error, since a much larger clone is one base off. V is TRBV20-1 and J is TRBJ1-6, with D unclear. The CDR3 is 12 amino acids. Germline assignment: CDR1 DFQATT and CDR2 SNEGSKA (reference sequence). For the CDR3, the DNA is TGCAGTGCTAGCGCAGGAGATTCACCCCCCCACTTT. The encoded protein is CSASAGDSPPHF.

V and J are TRBV7-2 and TRBJ2-3, with 12 bases identical to TRBD2. CDR1 is SGHTA and CDR2 is FQGNSA in the germline V gene. The V and J ends lost 0 bases and 4 bases, in that order; junction bases with no gene match: 2. The CDR3 consists of 16 residues. DNA of the CDR3: TGTGCCAGCAGCTTAGCAGCTAGCGGGGGGGCAGATACGCAGTATTTT. Amino acid sequence: CASSLAASGGADTQYF.

Of note for this clonotype: A read error is possible here, since a much larger clone lies one base away. V is TRBV6-1 and J is TRBJ1-4; no clear D. In germline, CDR1 is MNHNS, CDR2 SASEGT. The V end lost 7 bases, the J end lost 0 bases, and 15 bases lay between the germline ends. The CDR3 is 16 amino acids. The CDR3 bases are TGTGCCAGCACCCAAGGAAGAAGTCCAACTAATGAAAAACTGTTTTTT. Its protein is CASTQGRSPTNEKLFF.

This clonotype showed up many times. The chain has TRBV2 and TRBJ2-7, with unresolved D. The germline V gene encodes CDR1 SNHLY and CDR2 FYNNEI. The CDR3 loop spans 12 amino acids. Trimming cost V 6 bases and J 5 bases, with 11 bases left between them. The CDR3 DNA reads TGTGCCAGCAGAGTCTTAGACGACGAGCAGTACTTC. It yields the protein CASRVLDDEQYF.

This clonotype was picked up many times. This chain links TRBV9 with TRBJ1-6; D gene ambiguous. Per germline, CDR1 SGDLS and CDR2 YYNGEE. Trimming stripped 0 bases from V and 5 bases from J, with 6 bases between. The CDR3 sequence is 14 residues long. The DNA for the CDR3 is TGTGCCAGCAGCGTAGGACGAGATAATTCACCCCTCCACTTT. This gives the protein CASSVGRDNSPLHF.

This clonotype has ten or more counts. The gene calls are TRBV7-3 and TRBJ2-2; no reliable D call. CDR1 is SGHTA and CDR2 is FQGTGA in the germline V gene. V was clipped by 7 bases and J by 1 base, with 10 bases between them. The CDR3 loop spans 14 amino acids. The CDR3 bases are TGTGCCAGCAAAAAGTCGGGGAACACCGGGGAGCTGTTTTTT. Protein product: CASKKSGNTGELFF.

This clonotype has a count of ten or more. In nucleotides, the CDR3 is TGTGCCAGCAGCGTAACGGGACAGAGCTACGAGCAGTACTTC. Amino acids: CASSVTGQSYEQYF. V gene TRBV9 combines with J gene TRBJ2-7; 7 bases are shared with TRBD1. Losses at the gene ends were 1 base for V and 3 bases for J; bases not matched to a gene: 4. CDR3 size: 14 residues. Germline V gives CDR1 SGDLS, CDR2 YYNGEE.